Described below is a single T cell receptor (beta chain) sequence and its context. Its matching antigen is unknown. With the 5' RACE reads reprocessed, TCRdb shows one record per CDR3 protein and no DNA. The repertoire table contains approximately 440,000 distinct CDR3 sequences. This entry comes from a study of T cells expressing NK-cell markers. For the study at large: Eight donors were sequenced, of whom seven were HCMV-seropositive, while the remaining one was HCMV-seronegative. Study-level findings and limits: Dominant NKG2C+ clonotypes accounted for roughly 1.0-8% of CD8+ T cells in a handful of donors.

Germline V CDR1 and CDR2: DFQATT, SNEGSKA (reference sequence). The CDR3 has 15 amino acids. This receptor was obtained from a woman in her 50s in good health. The V call is TRBV20-1, the J call TRBJ2-7; checking the TCRdb D call of TRBD2 is not possible without DNA. The specimen was blood T cells: a sorted CD56 or NKG2C T cell subset, CD4+ or CD8+ T cells, or bulk PBMC T cells (not recorded which). The CDR3 sequence is CSARDPGGSLYEQYF.